This T cell receptor beta chain appears in the sequencing data of a study of blood T cell repertoires in COVID-19. Study-level background: Material from acute and convalescent COVID-19 was sourced from the United States, Italy and Spain. PBMCs, B-cell-depleted T cells, or T cells provided the cDNA or gDNA that made up the material.

Source study methods: Reference gene primer amplification in the assay estimated nucleated cell counts. The repertoire was sequenced with immunoSEQ multiplex PCR; TCRdb's copy has only in-frame clones and lacks some. V, J and clone size reflect that table, while D and trimming were determined from the DNA. The repertoire holds over 95,000 clones, more than 80% seen once, with less than 11% in the top ten. Trimming shortened V by 0 bases and J by 0 bases, and 9 bases separated the two germline ends. The CDR3 consists of 16 residues. Looked up from germline, CDR1 is SGHTA and CDR2 is FQGNSA. Sequenced material: peripheral blood. The sequence derives from a human donor in a cohort sampled during active COVID-19. The chain joins TRBV7-2 to TRBJ2-4, with D possibly TRBD1 on 6 matching bases. The CDR3 sequence: CASSLAQGSAKNIQYF. The CDR3 nucleotides are TGTGCCAGCAGCTTAGCACAGGGTTCAGCCAAAAACATTCAGTACTTC.